The 32 T cell receptor beta chains listed next were all sequenced from one sample in a study of identical twins. TCRdb re-analysed the 5' RACE reads in MiXCR, keeping a single row per CDR3 protein. The top ten hold around 1.5% of the sample, which has approximately 890,000 distinct CDR3 sequences, about 12% seen once. These data are also associated with another study on yellow fever vaccine responses in identical twins.

The source material was PBMCs. All receptors derive from a woman in her late teens or twenties in good health.

In its sample, this clonotype was seen many times. The chain has TRBV10-3 and TRBJ1-1, with 7 bases matching TRBD1. V lost 7 bases and J lost 2; bases outside the gene matches: 4. This CDR3 has 13 residues. CDR1 is ENHRY and CDR2 is SYGVKD in the germline V gene. The chain's CDR3 is CAITRDSNTEAFF. CDR3 bases: TGTGCCATCACTCGGGACAGCAACACTGAAGCTTTCTTT.

This clonotype was seen more than once but under ten times. The V call is TRBV20-1, the J call TRBJ2-1, with TRBD2 matching over 13 bases. The CDR3 sequence is 14 residues long. The V gene's germline CDR1 is DFQATT and CDR2 SNEGSKA (reference sequence). With 6 bases clipped from V and 8 bases from J, the junction kept 7 bases outside the gene matches. CDR3 protein: CSAQLAGGPDEQFF. In DNA form, the CDR3 reads TGCAGTGCACAACTAGCGGGGGGGCCCGATGAGCAGTTCTTC.

This clonotype has a handful of counts. The V and J genes are TRBV7-2 and TRBJ1-2; a weak D match, TRBD1 (6 bases). The V gene's germline CDR1 is SGHTA and CDR2 FQGNSA. The CDR3 runs 15 residues. V lost 5 bases and J 4 bases, leaving 17 bases between the germline ends. CDR3 sequence: CASSPQGHQSYGYTF. CDR3 in DNA: TGTGCCAGCAGCCCGCAGGGACACCAGAGCTATGGCTACACCTTC.

This clonotype was picked up a small number of times. The rearrangement uses TRBV6-5 and TRBJ2-2, with TRBD2 identical over 9 bases. V lost 2 bases and J lost 6; bases outside the gene matches: 1. CDR3 length: 14 amino acids. Germline CDR1 and CDR2: MNHEY and SVGAGI. The CDR3 here is CASSYRLAAGELFF. The CDR3 bases are TGTGCCAGCAGTTACAGACTAGCGGCCGGGGAGCTGTTTTTT.

The CDR3 here is CASSMEVSSGNTIYF. CDR3 nucleotide sequence: TGTGCCAGTAGTATGGAGGTGTCGTCTGGAAACACCATATATTTT. This chain connects TRBV19 to TRBJ1-3, with unresolved D. Germline CDR1 LNHDA, CDR2 SQIVND (reference sequence). Trimming took 3 bases from V and 1 from J, leaving 10 bases between them. CDR3 length equals 15 residues.

Worth noting for this clonotype: A junction end diverges from the germline sequence, so it may reflect a read error. The rearrangement uses TRBV20-1 and TRBJ2-2; D is perhaps TRBD1 or TRBD2 (5 bases each). The CDR3 is 16 residues long. Per germline, CDR1 DFQATT and CDR2 SNEGSKA (reference sequence). CDR3 sequence (DNA): TGCTGTGCTAGAGTAGGGCAGGGACCGAACACCGGGGAGCTGTTTTTT. This gives the protein CCARVGQGPNTGELFF.

This clonotype was counted ten times or more. J is TRBJ2-3 and V is TRBV27; TRBD2 matches 7 bases. The CDR3 runs to 17 residues. CDR1 is MNHEY, CDR2 SMNVEV, per germline (reference sequence). The junction had 17 bases not matched to a gene; V was cut back by 10 bases and J by 1 base. The DNA of the CDR3 is TGTGCCACCAATCCTAGGCAGCGGGATCGGGGCACAGATACGCAGTATTTT. Protein sequence: CATNPRQRDRGTDTQYF.

This clonotype has only a few counts. At one end the junction does not follow the germline gene, possibly because of a read error. The J gene is TRBJ2-1, the V gene TRBV3-1; D call uncertain. The CDR3 covers 16 residues. Looked up from germline, CDR1 is LGHDT and CDR2 is YNNKEL (reference sequence). The CDR3 nucleotides read TGTGCCAGCAGCCAAAGGGTGCTAAGCTCCTATAATGAGCAGTTCTTC. Protein: CASSQRVLSSYNEQFF.

Ten or more counts support this clonotype. The rearrangement links TRBV4-1 to TRBJ1-5; maybe TRBD1 (5 bases). The V gene lost 4 bases and the J gene lost 5 bases, with 12 bases spanning the gap. The V gene's germline CDR1 is MGHRA and CDR2 YSYEKL. There are 14 residues in the CDR3. CDR3 DNA sequence: TGCGCCAGCAGCCCCTATGGGGGGGATCAGCCCCAGCATTTT. Its protein product is CASSPYGGDQPQHF.

The chain is built from TRBV3-1 and TRBJ1-2, with D possibly being TRBD1 (6 bases). The germline CDR1 and CDR2 sequences are LGHDT and YNNKEL (reference sequence). The CDR3 is 14 amino acids. V gave up 1 base and J gave up 7 bases, with 13 bases separating them. The CDR3 nucleotides are TGTGCCAGCAGCCAAGGAAGGGGGGTGAGTGGCTACACCTTC. Protein sequence: CASSQGRGVSGYTF.

This clonotype was counted only a few times. The CDR3 sequence: CATSDATFRGETQYF. Here the CDR3 DNA reads TGTGCCACCAGTGATGCAACTTTTCGAGGGGAGACCCAGTACTTC. This chain uses TRBV24-1 with TRBJ2-5; D is perhaps TRBD2 (5 bases). This CDR3 comprises 15 residues. Germline assignment: CDR1 KGHDR and CDR2 SFDVKD. V was shortened by 3 bases and J by 5 bases, with 15 bases between the two germline ends.

This clonotype was observed a few times. This chain uses TRBV24-1 with TRBJ1-1; 11 nucleotides align to TRBD1. The CDR3 runs 16 residues. Germline loops: CDR1 KGHDR, CDR2 SFDVKD. With V trimmed by 5 bases and J by 1 base, 5 bases remained unmatched. The DNA for the CDR3 is TGTGCCACCAGTGGGGACAGGGGGGCTGCGAACACTGAAGCTTTCTTT. It specifies CATSGDRGAANTEAFF.

Only a few counts were recorded for this clonotype. The chain recombines TRBV29-1 with TRBJ2-2; the D gene is possibly TRBD1 (6 bases). Trimming removed 5 bases at V and 2 bases at J, with 15 bases between. Germline-derived CDR1 and CDR2 are SQVTM and ANQGSEA. The CDR3 is 15 amino acids. CDR3 protein: CSVRAGTTNTGELFF. The CDR3 DNA follows: TGCAGCGTTCGGGCCGGGACAACTAACACCGGGGAGCTGTTTTTT.

The chain carries TRBV28 and TRBJ2-5; perhaps D is TRBD1 or TRBD2 (5 bases each). The CDR3 is 15 amino acids. CDR1 is MDHEN and CDR2 is SYDVKM in the germline V gene. The V end was cut by 6 bases, the J end by 3 bases, with 17 bases between. The CDR3 sequence is CASSPPGRGEETQYF. In DNA form, the CDR3 reads TGTGCCAGCAGCCCCCCGGGACGAGGGGAAGAGACCCAGTACTTC.

The gene calls are TRBV12-3 or TRBV12-4 and TRBJ2-2; tentative D call: TRBD1 (6 bases). This CDR3 region has 18 residues. V dropped 8 bases and J dropped 4 bases, with 26 bases sitting between them. CDR3 amino acids: CASCPHQGQGMGTGELFF. The CDR3 coding sequence is TGTGCCAGCTGTCCCCACCAAGGGCAGGGGATGGGCACCGGGGAGCTGTTTTTT.

The gene calls are TRBV12-3 or TRBV12-4 and TRBJ2-5; 8 bases are shared with TRBD2. This CDR3 comprises 15 residues. Trimming cost V 3 bases and J 2 bases; bases outside gene matches: 5. CDR3 protein: CASSLGLDAQETQYF. The CDR3 DNA sequence: TGTGCCAGCAGTTTGGGACTAGACGCTCAAGAGACCCAGTACTTC.

This clonotype was detected many times. The gene calls are TRBV12-3 or TRBV12-4 and TRBJ2-7; D is perhaps TRBD2 (6 bases). V was trimmed by 3 bases and J by 0 bases, leaving 12 bases between them. The CDR3 contains 15 residues. As DNA, the CDR3 is TGTGCCAGCAGTTTTACAGCGGGCAGCTCCTACGAGCAGTACTTC. It specifies CASSFTAGSSYEQYF.

This clonotype showed up just a few times. The chain joins TRBV6-1 to TRBJ2-1; TRBD2 aligns across 10 bases. The V segment lost 7 bases and the J segment 3 bases; nucleotides outside the gene matches: 3. Per the germline V gene, CDR1 is MNHNS and CDR2 is SASEGT. This CDR3 is 14 amino acids long. The CDR3 nucleotides read TGTGCCAGCAACGGACTAGCGGACTACAATGAGCAGTTCTTC. Its protein is CASNGLADYNEQFF.

This clonotype came up a few times. This rearrangement joins TRBV7-9 to TRBJ1-2; 7 nucleotides align to TRBD1. The CDR3 runs 12 residues. Unmatched junction bases numbered 4, after V lost 7 bases and J lost 5 bases. Germline-derived CDR1 and CDR2 are SEHNR and FQNEAQ (reference sequence). The CDR3 loop reads CASKGAEYGYTF. The CDR3 DNA follows: TGTGCCAGCAAGGGGGCGGAATATGGCTACACCTTC.

For the CDR3, the DNA is TGTGCCAGCAGTCAATTGAAGACAGGGCTGATTAACACCGGGGAGCTGTTTTTT. Amino acids: CASSQLKTGLINTGELFF. The chain couples TRBV6-5 to TRBJ2-2, with TRBD1 identical over 7 bases. The V segment lost 5 bases and the J segment 2 bases; nucleotides outside the gene matches: 14. The CDR3 is made up of 18 amino acids. The germline V gene encodes CDR1 MNHEY and CDR2 SVGAGI.

This clonotype was seen only a few times. This sequence joins TRBV12-3 or TRBV12-4 and TRBJ2-7; 8 bases align to TRBD1. V lost 5 bases and J lost 2; bases outside the gene matches: 8. The CDR3 extends over 15 amino acids. Here the CDR3 DNA reads TGTGCCAGCAGTGCCCCGGGACAGGAAACCTACGAGCAGTACTTC. Protein: CASSAPGQETYEQYF.

The chain links TRBV10-1 to TRBJ2-2; 8 bases line up with TRBD1. There are 18 residues in the CDR3. V lost 3 bases and J lost 3; bases outside the gene matches: 12. CDR1 is WNHNN and CDR2 is SYGVQD in the germline V gene (reference sequence). Here the CDR3 DNA reads TGCGCCAGCAGTGAAGCGACAGGGGAAAAATTGGACACCGGGGAGCTGTTTTTT. Protein: CASSEATGEKLDTGELFF.

In this sample, this clonotype turned up a few times. This sequence joins TRBV18 and TRBJ2-1; D remains unclear. Germline lookup yields CDR1 KGHSH and CDR2 LQKENI. The V end was cut by 6 bases, the J end by 7 bases, with 13 bases between. The CDR3 has 13 residues. This chain's CDR3 is CASSFSVVNEQFF. The CDR3 DNA is TGTGCCAGCTCCTTTTCGGTGGTGAATGAGCAGTTCTTC.

This sequence joins TRBV10-3 and TRBJ2-1; 7 nucleotides match TRBD2. The germline V gene has CDR1 ENHRY and CDR2 SYGVKD. The length of the CDR3 is 15 residues. The junction had 11 bases not matched to a gene; V was cut back by 3 bases and J by 9 bases. DNA for the CDR3: TGTGCCATCAGTGATGGAGGACTAGTCGGGGGTGAGCAGTTCTTC. It is translated as CAISDGGLVGGEQFF.

This clonotype has more than one count but fewer than ten. The J gene is TRBJ2-7, the V gene TRBV6-1; possibly TRBD1 or TRBD2 for D (5 bases each). CDR3 size: 15 residues. Germline V gene sequence: CDR1 MNHNS, CDR2 SASEGT. V lost 6 bases and J 2 bases, leaving 17 bases between the germline ends. CDR3 in amino acids: CASRPRDSGPYEQYF. The CDR3 DNA reads as TGTGCCAGCAGGCCCAGGGATTCGGGGCCCTACGAGCAGTACTTC.

This clonotype came up a few times. This rearrangement joins TRBV5-1 to TRBJ1-1; 12 bases are a match to TRBD1. The V gene end was trimmed by 2 bases and the J gene end by 3 bases; junction bases not matched to a gene: 5. The germline V gene has CDR1 SGHRS and CDR2 YFSETQ. The CDR3 runs 16 residues. The CDR3 sequence is CASSLRGTGGDTEAFF. The DNA of the CDR3 is TGCGCCAGCAGCTTAAGGGGGACAGGGGGCGACACTGAAGCTTTCTTT.

J is TRBJ2-5 and V is TRBV18; TRBD2 is a possible D gene (6 bases). The germline V and J ends were trimmed by 0 bases and 1 base, with 9 bases remaining between them. Germline CDR1 is KGHSH and CDR2 is LQKENI. The CDR3 runs to 15 residues. CDR3 DNA sequence: TGTGCCAGCTCACCACCGGGAGCGGGCCAAGAGACCCAGTACTTC. It specifies CASSPPGAGQETQYF.

This clonotype was counted only a few times. J is TRBJ2-2 and V is TRBV12-5; D gene ambiguous. The CDR3 runs 15 residues. Trimming shortened V by 2 bases and J by 5 bases, and 12 bases separated the two germline ends. Germline V CDR1 and CDR2: LGHNT, FRNRAP. The CDR3 is CASGLSGTETGELFF. The DNA of the CDR3 is TGTGCTAGTGGTTTGTCCGGCACGGAGACCGGGGAGCTGTTTTTT.

This clonotype showed up just a few times. The chain combines TRBV5-1 with TRBJ2-7, with D possibly being TRBD1 (5 bases). V lost 6 bases to trimming and J lost 3 bases, with 13 bases between them. The germline V gene has CDR1 SGHRS and CDR2 YFSETQ. The CDR3 is made up of 13 amino acids. The DNA of the CDR3 is TGCGCCAGCAACCTTGGGCAGGGCTACGAGCAGTACTTC. Protein: CASNLGQGYEQYF.

In its sample, this clonotype was seen many times. CDR3 loop: CATSRGPEDTQYF. CDR3 DNA: TGTGCCACCAGCAGAGGCCCGGAGGATACGCAGTATTTT. The gene calls are TRBV15 and TRBJ2-3; unclear D gene. The CDR3 has 13 amino acids. Germline CDR1 LNHNV, CDR2 YYDKDF (reference sequence). The germline V and J ends were trimmed by 1 base and 6 bases, with 8 bases remaining between them.

There are a few counts of this clonotype. The J gene is TRBJ2-5, the V gene TRBV18; D gene uncertain. Trimming took off 3 bases at V and 5 bases at J, with 7 bases between the two ends. The CDR3 covers 12 residues. CDR1 and CDR2 from the germline V gene are KGHSH and LQKENI. The DNA for the CDR3 is TGTGCCAGCTCACCTAATCCGGAGACCCAGTACTTC. It is translated as CASSPNPETQYF.

This clonotype has at least ten counts. This sequence joins TRBV29-1 and TRBJ2-5; possible D gene TRBD1, 5 bases. V was shortened by 7 bases and J by 8 bases, with 14 bases between the two germline ends. Germline V gene data show CDR1 as SQVTM and CDR2 as ANQGSEA. The CDR3 sequence is 11 residues long. CDR3 nucleotide sequence: TGCAGCGCCTTAACAGGAAGAACCCAGTACTTC. Its protein is CSALTGRTQYF. The variable domain in full, with the rest retrieved from reference TRBV29-1 and TRBJ2-5, is SAVISQKPSRDICQRGTSLTIQCQVDSQVTMMFWYRQQPGQSLTLIATANQGSEATYESGFVIDKFPISRPNLTFSTLTVSNMSPEDSSIYLCSALTGRTQYFGPGTRLLVL.